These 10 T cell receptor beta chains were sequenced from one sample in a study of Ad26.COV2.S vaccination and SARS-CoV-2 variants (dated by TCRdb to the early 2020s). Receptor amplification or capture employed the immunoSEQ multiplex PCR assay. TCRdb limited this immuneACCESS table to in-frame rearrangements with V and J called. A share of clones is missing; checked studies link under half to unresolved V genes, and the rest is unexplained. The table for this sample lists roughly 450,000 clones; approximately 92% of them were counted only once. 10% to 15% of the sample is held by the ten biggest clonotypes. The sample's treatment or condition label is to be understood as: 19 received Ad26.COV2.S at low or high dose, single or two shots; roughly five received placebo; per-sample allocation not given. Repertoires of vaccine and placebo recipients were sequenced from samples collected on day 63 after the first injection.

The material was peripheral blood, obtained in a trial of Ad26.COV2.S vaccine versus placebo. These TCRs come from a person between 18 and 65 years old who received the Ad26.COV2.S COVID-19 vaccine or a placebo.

In DNA form, the CDR3 reads TGTGCCAGCAGCCCCTGGGGGACTAGCGTTAACAATGAGCAGTTCTTC. Translating it yields CASSPWGTSVNNEQFF. This chain connects TRBV7-2 to TRBJ2-1, with 10 bases fitting TRBD2. The germline V gene has CDR1 SGHTA and CDR2 FQGNSA. The CDR3 spans 16 residues. J gave up 5 bases and V 5 bases, and 9 bases lay outside the gene matches.

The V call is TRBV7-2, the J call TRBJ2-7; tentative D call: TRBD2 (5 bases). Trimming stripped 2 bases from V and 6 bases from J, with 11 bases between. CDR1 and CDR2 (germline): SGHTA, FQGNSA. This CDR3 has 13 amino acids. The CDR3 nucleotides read TGTGCCAGCAGCTTATCCGGGGTCGGCGAGCAGTACTTC. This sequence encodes CASSLSGVGEQYF.

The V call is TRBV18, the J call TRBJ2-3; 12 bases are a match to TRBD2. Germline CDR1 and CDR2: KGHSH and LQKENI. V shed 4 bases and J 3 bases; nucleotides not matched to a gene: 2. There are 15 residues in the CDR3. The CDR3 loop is CASSLGLAGTDTQYF. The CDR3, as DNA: TGTGCCAGCTCACTAGGACTAGCGGGAACAGATACGCAGTATTTT.

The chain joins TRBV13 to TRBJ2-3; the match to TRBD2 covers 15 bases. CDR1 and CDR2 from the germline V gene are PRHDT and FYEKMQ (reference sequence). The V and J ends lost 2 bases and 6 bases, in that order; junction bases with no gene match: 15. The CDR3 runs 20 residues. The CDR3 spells CASSLYKRTSGRGQADTQYF. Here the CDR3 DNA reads TGTGCCAGCAGCTTATACAAGCGGACTAGCGGGAGGGGCCAGGCCGATACGCAGTATTTT. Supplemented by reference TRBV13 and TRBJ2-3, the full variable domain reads AAGVIQSPRHLIKEKRETATLKCYPIPRHDTVYWYQQGPGQDPQFLISFYEKMQSDKGSIPDRFSAQQFSDYHSELNMSSLELGDSALYFCASSLYKRTSGRGQADTQYFGPGTRLTVL.

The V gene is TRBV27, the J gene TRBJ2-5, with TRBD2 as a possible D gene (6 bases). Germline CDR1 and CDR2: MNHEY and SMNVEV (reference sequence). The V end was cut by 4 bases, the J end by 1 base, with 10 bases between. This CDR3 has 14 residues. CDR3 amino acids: CASSSRLVQETQYF. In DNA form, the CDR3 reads TGTGCCAGCAGTTCAAGACTAGTCCAAGAGACCCAGTACTTC.

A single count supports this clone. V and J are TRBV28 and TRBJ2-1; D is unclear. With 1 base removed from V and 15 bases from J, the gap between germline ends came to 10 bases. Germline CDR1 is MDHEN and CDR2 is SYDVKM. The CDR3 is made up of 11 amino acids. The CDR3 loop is CASSLSTLRFF. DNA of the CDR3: TGTGCCAGCAGTTTATCAACTCTAAGGTTCTTC.

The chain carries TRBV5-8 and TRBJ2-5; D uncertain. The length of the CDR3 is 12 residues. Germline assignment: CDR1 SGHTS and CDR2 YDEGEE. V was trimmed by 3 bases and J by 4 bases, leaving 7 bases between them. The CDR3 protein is CASSSWGETQYF. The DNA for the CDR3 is TGTGCCAGCAGCTCTTGGGGAGAGACCCAGTACTTC.

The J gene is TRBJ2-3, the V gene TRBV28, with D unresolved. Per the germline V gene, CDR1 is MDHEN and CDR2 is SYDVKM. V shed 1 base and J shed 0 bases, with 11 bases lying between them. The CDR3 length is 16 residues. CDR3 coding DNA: TGTGCCAGCAGTTTATTAGGGATGGGGAGCACAGATACGCAGTATTTT. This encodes CASSLLGMGSTDTQYF.

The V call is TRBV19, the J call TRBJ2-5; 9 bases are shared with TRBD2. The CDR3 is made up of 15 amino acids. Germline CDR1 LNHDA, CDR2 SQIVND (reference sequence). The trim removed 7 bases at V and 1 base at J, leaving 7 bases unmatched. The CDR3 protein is CASTPRGLAQETQYF. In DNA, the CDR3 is TGTGCCAGTACCCCACGGGGACTAGCCCAAGAGACCCAGTACTTC.

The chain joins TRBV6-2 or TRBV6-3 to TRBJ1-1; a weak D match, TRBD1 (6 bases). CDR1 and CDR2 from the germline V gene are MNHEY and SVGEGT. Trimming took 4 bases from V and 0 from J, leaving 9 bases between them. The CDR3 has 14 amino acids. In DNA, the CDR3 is TGTGCCAGCAGTTGGACAGATATGAACACTGAAGCTTTCTTT. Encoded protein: CASSWTDMNTEAFF.